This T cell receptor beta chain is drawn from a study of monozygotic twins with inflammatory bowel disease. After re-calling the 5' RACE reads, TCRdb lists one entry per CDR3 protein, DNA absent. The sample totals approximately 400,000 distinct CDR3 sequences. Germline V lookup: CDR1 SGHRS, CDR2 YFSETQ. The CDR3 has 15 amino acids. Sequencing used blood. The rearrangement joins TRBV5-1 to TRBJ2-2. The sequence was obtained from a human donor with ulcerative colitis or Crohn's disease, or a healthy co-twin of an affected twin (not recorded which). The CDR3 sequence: CASSLTAANTGELFF.